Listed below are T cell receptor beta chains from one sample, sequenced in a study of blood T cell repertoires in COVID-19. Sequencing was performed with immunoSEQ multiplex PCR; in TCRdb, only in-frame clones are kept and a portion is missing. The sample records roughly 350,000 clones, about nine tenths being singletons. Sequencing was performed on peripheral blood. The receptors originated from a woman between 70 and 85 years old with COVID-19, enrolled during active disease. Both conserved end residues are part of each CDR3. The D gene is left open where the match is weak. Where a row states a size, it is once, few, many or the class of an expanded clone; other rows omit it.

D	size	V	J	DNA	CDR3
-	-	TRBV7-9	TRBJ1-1	TGTGCCAGCAGTTTGACAGACACTGAAGCTTTCTTT	CASSLTDTEAFF
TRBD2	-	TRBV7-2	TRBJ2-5	TGTGCCAGCAGCTTATACACTAGCGGGGACCAAGAGACCCAGTACTTC	CASSLYTSGDQETQYF
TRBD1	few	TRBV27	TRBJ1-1	TGTGCCAGCAGTTTAAATTGGGACAGAGTATCGAACACTGAAGCTTTCTTT	CASSLNWDRVSNTEAFF
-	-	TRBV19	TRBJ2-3	TGTGCCAGTAAGGGCAAGGGGATCGGCACAGATACGCAGTATTTT	CASKGKGIGTDTQYF
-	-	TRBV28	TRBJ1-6	TGTGCCAGCAGTTTAGTACAGTCCAATTCACCCCTCCACTTT	CASSLVQSNSPLHF
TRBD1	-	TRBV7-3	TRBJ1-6	TGTGCCAGCAGCTTAACGGTTGAGGGGGCCCCTCTCCACTTT	CASSLTVEGAPLHF
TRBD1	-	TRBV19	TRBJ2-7	TGTGCCAGTAGTATTGGGTGGACAGGGTCCTACGAGCAGTACTTC	CASSIGWTGSYEQYF
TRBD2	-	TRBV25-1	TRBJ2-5	TGTGCCAGCAGTGAGGGGGTGGCTAGCGGACAAGAGACCCAGTACTTC	CASSEGVASGQETQYF
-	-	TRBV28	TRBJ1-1	TGTGCCAGCACCATTCTGCAGGGCAACACTGAAGCTTTCTTT	CASTILQGNTEAFF
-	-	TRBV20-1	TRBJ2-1	TGCAGTGTCCCCACATCGCAAGAGCAGTTCTTC	CSVPTSQEQFF
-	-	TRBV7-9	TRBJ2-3	TGTGCCAGCAGCACAATAACCAGGGGACTAAATTGGGATACGCAGTATTTT	CASSTITRGLNWDTQYF
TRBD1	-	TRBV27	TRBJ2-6	TGTGCCAGCAGTCAGACCGGGACAGGGGTTGGGGCCAACGTCCTGACTTTC	CASSQTGTGVGANVLTF
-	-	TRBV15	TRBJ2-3	TGTGCCACCAGCGGCAATACTAACACAGATACGCAGTATTTT	CATSGNTNTDTQYF
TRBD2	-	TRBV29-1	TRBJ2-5	TGCAGCGTTAAGGGTGCTAGCGGGGGCTTAGAGACCCAGTACTTC	CSVKGASGGLETQYF
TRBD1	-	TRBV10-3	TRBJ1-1	TGTGCCATCACCAAATCGGGACAGGACTTTGAAGCTTTCTTT	CAITKSGQDFEAFF
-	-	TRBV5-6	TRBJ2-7	TGTGCCAGCAGGCCGAGCTCCTACGAGCAGTACTTC	CASRPSSYEQYF
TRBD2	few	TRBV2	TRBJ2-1	TGTGCCAGCAGTGGGACTAGCGGGGTTAATGAGCAGTTCTTC	CASSGTSGVNEQFF
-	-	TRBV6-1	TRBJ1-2	TGTGCCAGCAGCGAAGGTCCACCGGGGTCTAACTATGGCTACACCTTC	CASSEGPPGSNYGYTF
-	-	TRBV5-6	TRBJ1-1	TGTGCCAGCAGCTTGGCCCAGGGATTAGCTTTCTTT	CASSLAQGLAFF
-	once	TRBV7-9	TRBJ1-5	TGTGCCAGCAGCCTCGAGGAAGATTATCAGCCCCAGCATTTT	CASSLEEDYQPQHF
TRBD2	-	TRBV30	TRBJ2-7	TGTGCCTGGAGTGCGAGACTAGCGGGGCCGTCCTACGAGCAGTACTTC	CAWSARLAGPSYEQYF
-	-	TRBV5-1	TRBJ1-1	TGCGCCAGCAGCGAACAGACATCGAACACTGAAGCTTTCTTT	CASSEQTSNTEAFF
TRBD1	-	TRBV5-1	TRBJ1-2	TGCGCCAGCAGCCCATACCGGGACAGGGGTGCGAACTATGGCTACACCTTC	CASSPYRDRGANYGYTF
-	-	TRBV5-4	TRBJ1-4	TGTGCCAGCAGCACGGGGGGGGAGGAAAAACTGTTTTTT	CASSTGGEEKLFF
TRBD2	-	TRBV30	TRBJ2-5	TGTGCCTGGAGTGGACTAGCCCAAGAGACCCAGTACTTC	CAWSGLAQETQYF
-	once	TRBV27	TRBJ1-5	TGTGCCAGCAGTACCAGACAGGCCAATCAGCCCCAGCATTTT	CASSTRQANQPQHF
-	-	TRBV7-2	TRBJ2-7	TGTGCCAGCAGCTTATCTCGTAGCAGCTCCTACGAGCAGTACTTC	CASSLSRSSSYEQYF
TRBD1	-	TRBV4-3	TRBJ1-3	TGCGCCAGCAGCCCAGCCGGGACAGGGGTTGGAAACACCATATATTTT	CASSPAGTGVGNTIYF
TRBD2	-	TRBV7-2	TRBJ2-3	TGTGCCAGCAGCTTGGGCGGGGGGGCAGATACGCAGTATTTT	CASSLGGGADTQYF
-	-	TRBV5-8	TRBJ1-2	TGTGCCAGCAGCTTCCAAGCCGATGGCTATGGCTACACCTTC	CASSFQADGYGYTF
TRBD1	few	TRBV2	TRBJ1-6	TGTGCCAGCAGGGTCGCACTTGGACAGGGAAACTCACCCCTCCACTTT	CASRVALGQGNSPLHF
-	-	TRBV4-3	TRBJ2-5	TGCGCCAGCAGCCAAGATCAGGCCAGAGAGACCCAGTACTTC	CASSQDQARETQYF
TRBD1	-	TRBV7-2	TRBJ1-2	TGTGCCAGCAGCTTAGACAGGGGACCCTATGGCTACACCTTC	CASSLDRGPYGYTF
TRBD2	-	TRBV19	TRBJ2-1	TGTGCCAGTAGTATTGGGCTAGCGGGCCCCAATGAGCAGTTCTTC	CASSIGLAGPNEQFF
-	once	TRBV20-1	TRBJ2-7	TGCAGTGCCCTCAGGGACGAGCAGTACTTC	CSALRDEQYF
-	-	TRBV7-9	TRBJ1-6	TGTGCCAGCAGCCACGGTTCCTATTCACCCCTCCACTTT	CASSHGSYSPLHF
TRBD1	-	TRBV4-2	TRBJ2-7	TGTGCCAGCAGCCAAGGGGACAGTCGCTCCTACGAGCAGTACTTC	CASSQGDSRSYEQYF
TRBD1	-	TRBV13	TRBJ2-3	TGTGCCAGCAGATTAGAGGGGGCCTGGGATACGCAGTATTTT	CASRLEGAWDTQYF
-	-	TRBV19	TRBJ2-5	TGTGCCAGTAGCCAGGGACTTTTAGAGACCCAGTACTTC	CASSQGLLETQYF
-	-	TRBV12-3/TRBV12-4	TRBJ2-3	TGTGCCAGCAGTTCTGCTGGGAGTTATACGCAGTATTTT	CASSSAGSYTQYF
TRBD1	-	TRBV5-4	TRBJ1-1	TGTGCCAGCAGCTTGAGGGACAGAAGTGAAGCTTTCTTT	CASSLRDRSEAFF
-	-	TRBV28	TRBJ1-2	TGTGCCAGCAGTCTCGACTCCACTCACTATGGCTACACCTTC	CASSLDSTHYGYTF
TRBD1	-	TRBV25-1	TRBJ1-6	TGTGCCGCCCGGGACAGGGATTCACCCCTCCACTTT	CAARDRDSPLHF
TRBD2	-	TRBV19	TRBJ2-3	TGTGCCAGTAGTATAGATCTGGGGGGGGCAGATACGCAGTATTTT	CASSIDLGGADTQYF
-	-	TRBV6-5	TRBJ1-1	TGTGCCAGTAAAATACAGAACACTGAAGCTTTCTTT	CASKIQNTEAFF
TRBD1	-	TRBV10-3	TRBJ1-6	TGTGCCATCAGTCTGGACAGGGGTGGCTCACCCCTCCACTTT	CAISLDRGGSPLHF
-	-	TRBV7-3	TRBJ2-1	TGTGCCAGCAGCTCCAGGGCAAGCTCCTACAATGAGCAGTTCTTC	CASSSRASSYNEQFF
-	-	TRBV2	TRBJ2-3	TGTGCCAGCAGCTCCGACAGGACCTTCACAGATACGCAGTATTTT	CASSSDRTFTDTQYF